This T cell receptor beta chain appears in the sequencing data of a study of T cell responses to AZD1222 COVID-19 vaccine. Study-wide points: Unmutated variant regions are reportedly the target of nearly half of TCRs that are spike-specific. There were mostly white British donors and more females than males, and clonal diversity was possibly underestimated. Samples come after the peak T cell response, not at day 14.

Produced via immunoSEQ multiplex PCR; TCRdb's table is partial and in-frame only. The data contain 89,000 or so clones, about 86% of them singletons. On this clone itself: No antigen is known for it.

The germline V gene has CDR1 SNHLY and CDR2 FYNNEI. The germline V and J ends were trimmed by 5 bases and 13 bases, with 6 bases remaining between them. This CDR3 spans 10 amino acids. This sequence was found in an adult in good health. The V gene is TRBV2, the J gene TRBJ1-6, with no clear D. This specimen consisted of peripheral blood, obtained on day 0 of AZD1222 vaccination. In DNA, the CDR3 is TGTGCCAGCAGTACTCTTCCCCTCCACTTT. Amino acid sequence: CASSTLPLHF.